Listed here is a single TCR beta chain. The source of the sample is a study of blood T cell repertoires in COVID-19. Turning to the study itself: Whether acute or convalescent, the COVID-19 samples came from the United States, Italy and Spain. PBMCs, B-cell-depleted T cells, or T cells were the source of the cDNA or gDNA that made up the material.

Original data processing: Amplification of reference gene primers provided the estimated nucleated cell counts. Measured with immunoSEQ multiplex PCR; TCRdb has only the in-frame clones, and not every one. V and J calls plus clone size are reproduced from that table; the DNA served to infer D and trimming. The sample consists of about 200,000 clones, 70% to 90% of them appearing once. The origin of this receptor is a man aged 55 to 69 with active or convalescent COVID-19. Sequencing used peripheral blood.

CDR3 DNA: TGTGCCAGCAGTCCCCCCGGGGACAAGACCTACGAGCAGTACTTC. It yields the protein CASSPPGDKTYEQYF. V gene TRBV6-2 or TRBV6-3 combines with J gene TRBJ2-7, with a possible D match to TRBD1 (6 bases). With 5 bases removed from V and 2 bases from J, the gap between germline ends came to 16 bases. Germline V CDR1 and CDR2: MNHEY, SVGEGT. The CDR3 runs 15 residues.